This is a list of T cell receptor beta chains from one sample in a study of cytomegalovirus exposure and HLA in healthy donors. The protocol was immunoSEQ multiplex PCR, while the TCRdb copy is restricted to in-frame clones and leaves out a portion. The sample includes 150,000 to 200,000 clones, around 78% of them seen just once. What was sequenced was PBMCs. Receptors were obtained from a woman between 40 and 55 years old in good health and CMV-seronegative. CDR3s include the opening cysteine and the closing phenylalanine or tryptophan. Fields, in order: clone size, J gene, D gene, V gene, CDR3 DNA, CDR3 protein. A D gene is named only where the DNA matches it firmly. The listing skips clone size in some rows; elsewhere it reads once, few, many or a size class.

>few|TRBJ1-4|TRBD1|TRBV6-1
TGTGCCAGCAGCGGGACAGTTACTAATGAAAAACTGTTTTTT
CASSGTVTNEKLFF
>.|TRBJ1-2|.|TRBV5-6
TGTGCCAGCAGCCCCGCGATGGGGGGTAGCTACACCTTC
CASSPAMGGSYTF
>.|TRBJ2-3|.|TRBV7-9
TGTGCCAGCAGCCTTATAGAGGCAGATACGCAGTATTTT
CASSLIEADTQYF
>.|TRBJ2-2|TRBD2|TRBV4-2
TGTGCCAGCAGCCAAGGACTAGCGGGAGCCAACACCGGGGAGCTGTTTTTT
CASSQGLAGANTGELFF
>.|TRBJ1-2|TRBD1|TRBV20-1
TGCAGCGTGGACAGGCCGACGGGCACCTTC
CSVDRPTGTF
>.|TRBJ1-5|TRBD1|TRBV27
TGTGCCAGCAGGCTGACAGGGGATCAGCCCCAGCATTTT
CASRLTGDQPQHF
>.|TRBJ1-2|TRBD1|TRBV19
TGTGCCAGTAGTGTCCCGGGACAGGGTAACGACTATGGCTACACCTTC
CASSVPGQGNDYGYTF
>.|TRBJ2-7|.|TRBV6-1
TGTGCCAGCAGTGAAGAAGACGACGACTTACGGGAGAGTCACGAGCAGTACTTC
CASSEEDDDLRESHEQYF
>.|TRBJ2-7|.|TRBV10-1
TGCGCCAGCAGTGAGCCCCCCGTTGGGGGGTCCTACGAGCAGTACTTC
CASSEPPVGGSYEQYF
>.|TRBJ1-3|.|TRBV28
TGTGCCAGCAGCGGCCCCCGGGGTAGCTCTGGAAACACCATATATTTT
CASSGPRGSSGNTIYF
>.|TRBJ2-7|TRBD2|TRBV5-1
TGCGCCAGCAGCTCCCTTAGCGGGAGGGCCGACGAGCAGTACTTC
CASSSLSGRADEQYF
>.|TRBJ1-6|TRBD1|TRBV4-1
TGCGCCAGCAGCCAAGATGCAGGGGGTTATAATTCACCCCTCCACTTT
CASSQDAGGYNSPLHF
>.|TRBJ1-1|TRBD1|TRBV9
TGTGCCAGCAGTACGAACCGGGACAGGCCCGTTTTGAACACTGAAGCTTTCTTT
CASSTNRDRPVLNTEAFF
>.|TRBJ2-1|TRBD2|TRBV25-1
TGTGCCAGCAGTTCCGGACTAGGGCAGTTCTTC
CASSSGLGQFF
>.|TRBJ2-7|.|TRBV7-6
TGTGCCAGCAGCTTAGGTTCAAGCGGAGTTTACGAGCAGTACTTC
CASSLGSSGVYEQYF
>once|TRBJ1-3|.|TRBV19
TGTGCCAGTAGACCCGGAACAGGGCAGACTGGAAACACCATATATTTT
CASRPGTGQTGNTIYF
>.|TRBJ1-3|.|TRBV19
TGTGCCAGTAGTATATCAGCTGGAAACACCATATATTTT
CASSISAGNTIYF
>.|TRBJ2-7|TRBD1|TRBV9
TGTGCCAGCAGCTTTTACGGGACAGGGCCTTACGAGCAGTACTTC
CASSFYGTGPYEQYF
>.|TRBJ1-4|TRBD1|TRBV7-8
TGTGCCAGCAGCTTAGTAGGGAGGACAGGTGATGAAAAACTGTTTTTT
CASSLVGRTGDEKLFF
>.|TRBJ1-2|TRBD1|TRBV27
TGTGCCAGCAGTTTTAACGCCGCTGGGACAGCCTATGGCTACACCTTC
CASSFNAAGTAYGYTF
>once|TRBJ1-2|.|TRBV4-2
TGTGCCAGCAGCCAAGAATTCGGCGGGAGCTATGGCTACACCTTC
CASSQEFGGSYGYTF
>.|TRBJ2-7|TRBD1|TRBV30
TGTGCCTGGAGACAGGGGCTAAACTACGAGCAGTACTTC
CAWRQGLNYEQYF
>.|TRBJ1-1|.|TRBV5-1
TGCGCCAGCAGCTATGAGAGGGCAGCGAACACTGAAGCTTTCTTT
CASSYERAANTEAFF
>.|TRBJ2-1|.|TRBV29-1
TGCAGCGTTGAGGGGGGGCTAACCTACAATGAGCAGTTCTTC
CSVEGGLTYNEQFF
>.|TRBJ1-1|.|TRBV29-1
TGCAGCGTTCAGGGGTCCCAGTCCACTGAAGCTTTCTTT
CSVQGSQSTEAFF
>.|TRBJ2-5|.|TRBV4-1
TGCGCCAGCAGCCAAGGCGGTCCAGGAGGGGAGACCCAGTACTTC
CASSQGGPGGETQYF
>.|TRBJ1-2|.|TRBV6-1
TGTGCCAGCGGAAGGGGGATAGGAGAGGGCTACACCTTC
CASGRGIGEGYTF
>.|TRBJ1-4|.|TRBV28
TGTGCCAGCAGCTCAGACAGGAGTTACCCTCCAAATGAAAAACTGTTTTTT
CASSSDRSYPPNEKLFF
>.|TRBJ2-1|TRBD2|TRBV19
TGTGCCAGTAGTATAACAGGGCTAGCGGGCTACAATGAGCAGTTCTTC
CASSITGLAGYNEQFF
>.|TRBJ2-4|TRBD1|TRBV27
TGTGCCAGCAGCGGAATTGGGACAGGGAACAACATTCAGTACTTC
CASSGIGTGNNIQYF
>.|TRBJ1-1|TRBD1|TRBV28
TGTGCCAGCAGTTCGGGACAGGGGGCGATGAACACTGAAGCTTTCTTT
CASSSGQGAMNTEAFF
>.|TRBJ2-1|.|TRBV28
TGTGCCAGCAGTTTTAGGAGGGCAGGAAGAGAGCAGTTCTTC
CASSFRRAGREQFF
>.|TRBJ2-7|.|TRBV25-1
TGTGCCAGCTCCATTGAGGGTCCTCCCTACGAGCAGTACTTC
CASSIEGPPYEQYF
>.|TRBJ2-1|.|TRBV29-1
TGCAGCGTTGAAGTAAGTAAGCGTTTCAATGAGCAGTTCTTC
CSVEVSKRFNEQFF
>.|TRBJ2-1|TRBD2|TRBV5-1
TGCGCCAGCATGCAGGGATCTAGCGGGAAATACAATGAGCAGTTCTTC
CASMQGSSGKYNEQFF
>.|TRBJ1-5|.|TRBV18
TGTGCCAGCTCACCTCAGACCTTAAGAACAGGGAGCAATCAGCCCCAGCATTTT
CASSPQTLRTGSNQPQHF
>once|TRBJ1-5|.|TRBV5-5
TGTGCCAGCAGCTTGGGGGCAGGGGAACAGCCCCAGCATTTT
CASSLGAGEQPQHF
>.|TRBJ1-1|.|TRBV30
TGTGCCTGGAGTGTAGGAGGTATTGAAGCTTTCTTT
CAWSVGGIEAFF
>.|TRBJ2-3|TRBD1|TRBV30
TGTGCCTGGACTCTGGGACAGGGGCCAGATACGCAGTATTTT
CAWTLGQGPDTQYF
>few|TRBJ2-7|.|TRBV28
TGTGCCAGCAGTAAGGGGCCGACGGAGCAGTACTTC
CASSKGPTEQYF
>few|TRBJ2-3|.|TRBV5-1
TGCGCCAGCAGCTTGTTGGCAGGGAGCACAGATACGCAGTATTTT
CASSLLAGSTDTQYF
>.|TRBJ1-4|.|TRBV10-3
TGTGCCATCAGTGAAGGTACAGATGAAAAACTGTTTTTT
CAISEGTDEKLFF
>once|TRBJ2-5|TRBD2|TRBV4-2
TGTGCCAGCAGCCAAGAAAGGTGGACTAGCGGGAGGGCCAGGATAGAGACCCAGTACTTC
CASSQERWTSGRARIETQYF
>.|TRBJ1-4|TRBD1|TRBV9
TGTGCCAGCAGCGCCCCCGGGACAGGGACTAATGAAAAACTGTTTTTT
CASSAPGTGTNEKLFF
>.|TRBJ2-7|TRBD2|TRBV5-1
TGCGCCAGTTCGACTAGCGGGAGGACAGACGAGCAGTACTTC
CASSTSGRTDEQYF
>.|TRBJ2-1|TRBD2|TRBV7-6
TGTGCCAGCAGCTTAACGCCTAGCGGGATAAGACACAATGAGCAGTTCTTC
CASSLTPSGIRHNEQFF
>.|TRBJ1-1|TRBD1|TRBV7-8
TGTGCCAGCAGAGGACAGGGCAACACTGAAGCTTTCTTT
CASRGQGNTEAFF
>.|TRBJ2-3|TRBD2|TRBV5-4
TGTGCCAGCAGCTTGCCGGGACTAGGCATAACAGATACGCAGTATTTT
CASSLPGLGITDTQYF
>.|TRBJ2-7|.|TRBV10-1
TGCGCCAGCAGTGAGCCCCGACAGAAGAGCTCCTACGAGCAGTACTTC
CASSEPRQKSSYEQYF
>.|TRBJ2-1|.|TRBV7-2
TGTGCCAGCAGCTCGCCGGGACTCCACTTGGGTGAGCAGTTCTTC
CASSSPGLHLGEQFF
>.|TRBJ2-7|.|TRBV25-1
TGTGCCAGTTCTCCGGGGTACGAGCAGTACTTC
CASSPGYEQYF
>.|TRBJ2-7|.|TRBV9
TGTGCCAGCAGCGTAGGGGACTTTACCTACGAGCAGTACTTC
CASSVGDFTYEQYF
>.|TRBJ1-2|TRBD1|TRBV29-1
TGCAGCGTTCAACCCGGGACAGGGGGCGGGTATGGCTACACCTTC
CSVQPGTGGGYGYTF
>.|TRBJ2-3|TRBD1|TRBV6-1
TGTGCCAGCAGGACAGGGGAAACTAGCACAGATACGCAGTATTTT
CASRTGETSTDTQYF